What follows are 27 T cell receptor beta chains derived from one specimen sequenced in a study of cytomegalovirus exposure and HLA in healthy donors. The PCR ran on 60 Vbeta and 13 Jbeta primers. Profiling relied on immunoSEQ multiplex PCR, and the TCRdb table lists in-frame clones only, not all of them. Here the sample spans 180,000 or so clones, around three quarters being singletons. Sequencing was carried out using PBMCs. The receptors come from a woman aged 25-40 years in good health and CMV-seronegative.

This clone was seen only once. The chain combines TRBV5-1 with TRBJ1-1; D perhaps matches TRBD1 (5 bases). V shed 3 bases and J shed 0 bases, with 18 bases lying between them. The CDR3 contains 17 residues. Per the germline V gene, CDR1 is SGHRS and CDR2 is YFSETQ. CDR3 loop: CASSSLPPGGMNTEAFF. The CDR3 nucleotides are TGCGCCAGCAGCTCACTGCCCCCTGGGGGGATGAACACTGAAGCTTTCTTT.

This rearrangement joins TRBV5-1 to TRBJ2-3; 8 bases are shared with TRBD2. V lost 1 base to trimming and J lost 1 base; unmatched junction nucleotides: 8. This CDR3 spans 17 amino acids. Germline lookup yields CDR1 SGHRS and CDR2 YFSETQ. In DNA form, the CDR3 reads TGCGCCAGCAGCTTGCCCGAAAACGGGGGGGGCACAGATACGCAGTATTTT. Translating gives CASSLPENGGGTDTQYF.

The genes are TRBV5-1 and TRBJ1-3; maybe TRBD1 (6 bases). CDR3 length: 15 residues. Trimming pared 1 base from V and 4 bases from J, leaving 12 bases between. The germline V gene has CDR1 SGHRS and CDR2 YFSETQ. The CDR3 loop reads CASSLLVGQGNTIYF. CDR3 nucleotides: TGCGCCAGCAGCTTGTTGGTGGGACAAGGAAACACCATATATTTT. Based on the CDR3 plus reference TRBV5-1 and TRBJ1-3, the full variable domain is KAGVTQTPRYLIKTRGQQVTLSCSPISGHRSVSWYQQTPGQGLQFLFEYFSETQRNKGNFPGRFSGRQFSNSRSEMNVSTLELGDSALYLCASSLLVGQGNTIYFGEGSWLTVV.

The chain couples TRBV9 to TRBJ1-3, with D possibly TRBD1 on 6 matching bases. This CDR3 is 15 amino acids long. CDR1 SGDLS and CDR2 YYNGEE come from the germline V gene. Trimming pared 0 bases from V and 3 bases from J, leaving 10 bases between. CDR3: CASSVGQEFGNTIYF. The CDR3 DNA sequence: TGTGCCAGCAGCGTAGGACAGGAATTTGGAAACACCATATATTTT.

The chain links TRBV6-6 to TRBJ1-1; possible D gene TRBD1, 6 bases. Between the trimmed V and J ends, which lost 5 bases and 7 bases, there was a span of 14 bases. The CDR3 consists of 13 residues. From germline, CDR1 is MNHNY and CDR2 SVGAGI (reference sequence). This chain's CDR3 is CASSPTGTNEAFF. CDR3 sequence (DNA): TGTGCCAGCAGTCCAACAGGGACGAATGAAGCTTTCTTT.

This clone was picked up a small number of times. The chain has TRBV19 and TRBJ2-4; 7 positions match TRBD2. V gave up 3 bases and J gave up 2 bases; unmatched junction bases: 4. Germline CDR1 and CDR2: LNHDA and SQIVND (reference sequence). The CDR3 has 15 residues. The CDR3 sequence is CASSMGGRPKNIQYF. The DNA for the CDR3 is TGTGCCAGTAGTATGGGGGGGAGACCCAAAAACATTCAGTACTTC. Full variable domain (outside the CDR3, taken from reference TRBV19 and TRBJ2-4): DGGITQSPKYLFRKEGQNVTLSCEQNLNHDAMYWYRQDPGQGLRLIYYSQIVNDFQKGDIAEGYSVSREKKESFPLTVTSAQKNPTAFYLCASSMGGRPKNIQYFGAGTRLSVL.

This chain links TRBV19 with TRBJ2-7, with TRBD1 identical over 11 bases. Germline trimming cut 6 bases from V and 6 bases from J; bases unmatched to any gene: 7. The CDR3 consists of 14 residues. Germline-derived CDR1 and CDR2 are LNHDA and SQIVND (reference sequence). The CDR3 loop reads CASSIGQGAGEQYF. CDR3 sequence (DNA): TGTGCCAGTAGCATCGGACAGGGGGCGGGCGAGCAGTACTTC.

CDR3 loop: CASRPPDRKNIQYF. The CDR3 DNA reads as TGTGCCAGCAGACCTCCCGACAGAAAAAACATTCAGTACTTC. This chain connects TRBV28 to TRBJ2-4; TRBD1 is a possible D gene (5 bases). Trimming pared 6 bases from V and 4 bases from J, leaving 13 bases between. CDR3 size: 14 residues. CDR1 is MDHEN, CDR2 SYDVKM, per germline.

The chain is built from TRBV4-3 and TRBJ1-4, with 8 bases identical to TRBD1. Per the germline V gene, CDR1 is LGHNA and CDR2 is YSLEER. The CDR3 is made up of 15 amino acids. The J segment lost 10 bases and the V segment lost 0 bases, leaving 7 bases of the junction unmatched. The CDR3 DNA sequence: TGCGCCAGCAGCCAAGACTGGGCAGGGGGCGGAAAACTGTTTTTT. It specifies CASSQDWAGGGKLFF.

A word on this clone: Within the sample, other DNA sequences also encode this same CDR3. The chain is built from TRBV19 and TRBJ2-3, with a weak D call TRBD1 (6 bases). The CDR3 runs to 15 residues. Trimming took off 1 base at V and 0 bases at J, with 8 bases between the two ends. The germline V gene has CDR1 LNHDA and CDR2 SQIVND (reference sequence). The CDR3 DNA is TGTGCCAGTAGTATAGGTAGGGGGAGCACAGATACGCAGTATTTT. Amino acid sequence: CASSIGRGSTDTQYF. The variable domain in full, completed from reference TRBV19 and TRBJ2-3, reads DGGITQSPKYLFRKEGQNVTLSCEQNLNHDAMYWYRQDPGQGLRLIYYSQIVNDFQKGDIAEGYSVSREKKESFPLTVTSAQKNPTAFYLCASSIGRGSTDTQYFGPGTRLTVL.

The chain carries TRBV30 and TRBJ1-6, with a tentative D call TRBD1 (5 bases). Germline CDR1 is GTSNPN and CDR2 is SVGIG (reference sequence). The CDR3 consists of 14 residues. The germline V and J ends were trimmed by 0 bases and 5 bases, with 8 bases remaining between them. In DNA, the CDR3 is TGTGCCTGGAGTGTAGGCAGGGATAATTCACCCCTCCACTTT. Its protein is CAWSVGRDNSPLHF.

The chain links TRBV6-1 to TRBJ1-3, with D tentatively TRBD1 (6 bases). CDR1 is MNHNS, CDR2 SASEGT, per germline. This CDR3 spans 13 amino acids. V lost 6 bases and J 13 bases, leaving 19 bases between the germline ends. The CDR3 DNA is TGTGCCAGCAGGGGATCTCTGGAAACAGGGATATATTTT. Translated: CASRGSLETGIYF.

This clone is medium-sized (0.01 to 0.1%) within its sample. The chain couples TRBV6-5 to TRBJ1-5; D ambiguous. Per germline, CDR1 MNHEY and CDR2 SVGAGI. CDR3 length: 11 amino acids. V lost 8 bases and J lost 4, with 6 bases in between. The CDR3 spells CASSGNQPQHF. CDR3 bases: TGTGCCAGCTCAGGTAATCAGCCCCAGCATTTT.

This clone was seen only once. V gene TRBV6-5 combines with J gene TRBJ2-7; tentative D call: TRBD1 (6 bases). This CDR3 has 14 amino acids. CDR1 MNHEY and CDR2 SVGAGI come from the germline V gene. V shed 2 bases and J shed 6 bases, with 14 bases lying between them. CDR3 residues: CASSYLGQSREQYF. In DNA, the CDR3 is TGTGCCAGCAGTTACCTAGGACAGAGCCGCGAGCAGTACTTC.

This chain connects TRBV5-1 to TRBJ2-1, with 8 nucleotides matching TRBD2. Germline CDR1 SGHRS, CDR2 YFSETQ. This CDR3 region has 15 residues. The V segment lost 4 bases and the J segment 3 bases; nucleotides outside the gene matches: 6. Here the CDR3 reads CASSTSGTSYNEQFF. The CDR3 bases are TGCGCCAGCAGCACTTCCGGGACTAGCTACAATGAGCAGTTCTTC.

The chain couples TRBV30 to TRBJ2-1; D may be TRBD2 (7 bases). The V gene's germline CDR1 is GTSNPN and CDR2 SVGIG (reference sequence). Trimming cost V 2 bases and J 3 bases, with 11 bases left between them. The CDR3 sequence is 14 residues long. The CDR3 DNA reads as TGTGCCTGGAGTAGGGGGGGGAGCTACAATGAGCAGTTCTTC. This translates into CAWSRGGSYNEQFF.

The V gene is TRBV10-3, the J gene TRBJ1-1, with a possible D match to TRBD1 (6 bases). The length of the CDR3 is 15 residues. Trimming removed 6 bases from V and 3 bases from J, with 17 bases in between. Germline V gives CDR1 ENHRY, CDR2 SYGVKD. The CDR3 loop is CAIRQTTGGDTEAFF. For the CDR3, the DNA is TGTGCCATCAGACAGACGACAGGAGGTGACACTGAAGCTTTCTTT.

V usage is TRBV4-3 and J usage is TRBJ1-2; D unresolved. V lost 0 bases and J lost 0, with 8 bases in between. The CDR3 totals 15 residues. Germline lookup yields CDR1 LGHNA and CDR2 YSLEER. The DNA for the CDR3 is TGCGCCAGCAGCCAAGATAGATCTCCTAACTATGGCTACACCTTC. The encoded protein is CASSQDRSPNYGYTF.

The rearrangement uses TRBV2 and TRBJ1-4; D unclear. The CDR3 is 15 amino acids. V lost 2 bases and J lost 6, with 13 bases in between. Looked up from germline, CDR1 is SNHLY and CDR2 is FYNNEI. The CDR3 DNA sequence: TGTGCCAGCAGTGAAACCGGGGTTGGGTATGAAAAACTGTTTTTT. This translates into CASSETGVGYEKLFF.

V gene TRBV29-1 combines with J gene TRBJ2-7; D not certain. The V gene lost 7 bases and the J gene lost 7 bases, with 17 bases spanning the gap. The CDR3 length is 12 residues. The germline CDR1 and CDR2 sequences are SQVTM and ANQGSEA. CDR3 in DNA: TGCAGCGCGCTGCCGGGTAATGGTGAGCAGTACTTC. Its translation is CSALPGNGEQYF.

V is TRBV4-2 and J is TRBJ2-7; 10 nucleotides align to TRBD2. V shed 1 base, J shed 3 bases, and the junction held 18 bases outside the gene matches. There are 20 residues in the CDR3. Per the germline V gene, CDR1 is LGHNA and CDR2 is YNFKEQ. CDR3 nucleotide sequence: TGTGCCAGCAGCCAAGTCCGAGGGAGACTAGCGGGCGGAGTGGGCTACGAGCAGTACTTC. Residues: CASSQVRGRLAGGVGYEQYF.

This clone appeared a few times. The V and J genes are TRBV7-9 and TRBJ1-5; 9 positions agree with TRBD1. The length of the CDR3 is 15 residues. Looked up from germline, CDR1 is SEHNR and CDR2 is FQNEAQ (reference sequence). V shed 3 bases, J shed 10 bases, and the junction held 10 bases outside the gene matches. Here the CDR3 DNA reads TGTGCCAGCAGCTTCTGGACAGGGGCAATCAGCCCCCAGCATTTT. It translates to CASSFWTGAISPQHF.

In the case of this clone: The identical CDR3 is also encoded by other nucleotide sequences in the sample. The rearrangement links TRBV5-1 to TRBJ2-7, with 7 bases matching TRBD1. Germline assignment: CDR1 SGHRS and CDR2 YFSETQ. V lost 4 bases to trimming and J lost 0 bases; unmatched junction nucleotides: 4. This CDR3 is built from 14 residues. This CDR3 reads CASSQTGSSYEQYF. In DNA, the CDR3 is TGCGCCAGCAGCCAGACAGGGTCCTCCTACGAGCAGTACTTC.

This clone appeared a few times. V is TRBV18 and J is TRBJ2-7, with TRBD1 identical over 7 bases. The germline CDR1 and CDR2 sequences are KGHSH and LQKENI. The length of the CDR3 is 15 residues. With 3 bases clipped from V and 0 bases from J, the junction kept 5 bases outside the gene matches. CDR3 amino acids: CASSPPGTASYEQYF. CDR3 coding DNA: TGTGCCAGCTCACCTCCCGGGACAGCCTCCTACGAGCAGTACTTC.

This clone was found a few times. The CDR3 region is CANYRLKRGDRVSYEQYF. The CDR3 DNA sequence: TGTGCCAACTACCGACTTAAGAGAGGGGACAGGGTGTCCTACGAGCAGTACTTC. The V gene is TRBV21-1, the J gene TRBJ2-7; the table's D gene call, TRBD1, was not cross checked with the DNA. TRBV21-1 is flagged as a pseudogene. The length of the CDR3 is 18 residues.

The chain carries TRBV7-9 and TRBJ2-1; 9 bases line up with TRBD2. Germline CDR1 and CDR2: SEHNR and FQNEAQ (reference sequence). CDR3 length equals 15 residues. V was pared by 3 bases and J by 5 bases, with 5 bases of the junction left unmatched. The CDR3 nucleotides read TGTGCCAGCAGCTTTCGACTAGCGGAAAACAATGAGCAGTTCTTC. Translation: CASSFRLAENNEQFF.

J is TRBJ2-7 and V is TRBV5-1; 8 bases match TRBD2. This CDR3 is built from 14 residues. Per the germline V gene, CDR1 is SGHRS and CDR2 is YFSETQ. V dropped 1 base and J dropped 7; count of bases not matched to a gene: 7. DNA for the CDR3: TGCGCCAGCAGCTTGCGGGGGGGCTCTTGGGAGCAGTACTTC. It specifies CASSLRGGSWEQYF.